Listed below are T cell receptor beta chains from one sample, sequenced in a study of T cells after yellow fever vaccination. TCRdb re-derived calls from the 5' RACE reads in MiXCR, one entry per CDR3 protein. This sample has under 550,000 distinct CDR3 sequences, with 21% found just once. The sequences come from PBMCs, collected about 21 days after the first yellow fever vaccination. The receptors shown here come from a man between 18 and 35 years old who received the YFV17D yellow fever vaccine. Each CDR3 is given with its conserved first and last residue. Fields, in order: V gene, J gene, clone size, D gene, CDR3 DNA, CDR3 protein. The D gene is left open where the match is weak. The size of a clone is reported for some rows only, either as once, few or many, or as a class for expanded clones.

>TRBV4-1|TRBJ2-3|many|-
TGCGCCAGCAGCCAAGGAGACAGCACAGATACGCAGTATTTT
CASSQGDSTDTQYF
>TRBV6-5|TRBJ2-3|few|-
TGTGCCAGCAGTTACCCCCCAGGTCTAGGTAGCACAGATACGCAGTATTTT
CASSYPPGLGSTDTQYF
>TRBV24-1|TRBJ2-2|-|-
TGTGCCACCAGTGACTCCGGGACACCGAACACCGGGGAGCTGTTTTTT
CATSDSGTPNTGELFF
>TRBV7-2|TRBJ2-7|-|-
TGTGCCAGCAGCACCGACCCCTACGAGCAGTACTTC
CASSTDPYEQYF
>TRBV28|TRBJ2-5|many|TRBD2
TGTGCCAGCACCCCTAGCGGGGGTTTGCAAGAGACCCAGTACTTC
CASTPSGGLQETQYF
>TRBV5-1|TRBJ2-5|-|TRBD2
TGCGCCAGCAGCCCCGGACTAGCAGCGGGGACCCAGTACTTC
CASSPGLAAGTQYF
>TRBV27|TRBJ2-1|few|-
TGTGCCAGCAGTTTCCGTACCTCCTACAATGAGCAGTTCTTC
CASSFRTSYNEQFF
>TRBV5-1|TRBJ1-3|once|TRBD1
TGCGCCAGCAGCGGATACGGGACAGGGGGAAACACCATATATTTT
CASSGYGTGGNTIYF
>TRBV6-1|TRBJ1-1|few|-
TGTGCCAGTGCTTGGGGGAAGGGAGCTGAAGCTTTCTTT
CASAWGKGAEAFF
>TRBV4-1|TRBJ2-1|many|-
TGCGCCAGCAGCCAAGAACCATGGTCAGGGAACAATGAGCAGTTCTTC
CASSQEPWSGNNEQFF
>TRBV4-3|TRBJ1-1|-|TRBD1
TGCGCCAGCAGCCAAGGGGGACAGGGCAGAGCTTTCTTT
CASSQGGQGRAFF
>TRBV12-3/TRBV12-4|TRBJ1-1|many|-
TGTGCCAGCAGTCCTAGGGGGACCCGGGGTACTGAAGCTTTCTTT
CASSPRGTRGTEAFF
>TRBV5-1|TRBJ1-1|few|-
TGCGCCAGCAGCAGGGGAGATAAGAACACTGAAGCTTTCTTT
CASSRGDKNTEAFF
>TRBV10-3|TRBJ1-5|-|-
TGTGCCATCAGTGAGGGCAACTACAATCAGCCCCAGCATTTT
CAISEGNYNQPQHF
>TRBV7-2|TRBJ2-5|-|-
TGTGCCAGCAGCTTTTATAACAGGAGGGAGACCCAGTACTTC
CASSFYNRRETQYF
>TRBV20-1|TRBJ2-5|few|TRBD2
TGCAGTGCTACCCCTAGCGGGGGGTTCCAAGAGACCCAGTACTTC
CSATPSGGFQETQYF
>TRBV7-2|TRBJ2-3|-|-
TGTGCCAGCAGCTCACTATGGGACACAGATACGCAGTATTTT
CASSSLWDTDTQYF
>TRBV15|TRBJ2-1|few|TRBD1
TGTGCCACCAGCAGCGGGGACAGGGGGGGGAATGAGCAGTTCTTC
CATSSGDRGGNEQFF